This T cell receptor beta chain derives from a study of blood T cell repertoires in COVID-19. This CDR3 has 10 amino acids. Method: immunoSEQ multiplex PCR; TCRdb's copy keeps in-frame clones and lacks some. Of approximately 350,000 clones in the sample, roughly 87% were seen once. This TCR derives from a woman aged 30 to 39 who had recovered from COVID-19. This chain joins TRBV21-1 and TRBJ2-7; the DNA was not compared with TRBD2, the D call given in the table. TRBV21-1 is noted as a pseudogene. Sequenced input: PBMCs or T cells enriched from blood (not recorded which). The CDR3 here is CASRDYEQYF. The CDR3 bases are TGTGCCAGCCGAGACTACGAGCAGTACTTC.